This T cell receptor (beta chain) was captured in a study of cytomegalovirus exposure and HLA in healthy donors. V was cut by 3 bases and J by 8 bases, with 8 bases left in between. Germline V gives CDR1 ENHRY, CDR2 SYGVKD. This CDR3 comprises 13 residues. The protocol was immunoSEQ multiplex PCR, while the TCRdb copy is restricted to in-frame clones and leaves out a portion. The sample records 150,000 to 200,000 clones, 86% being singletons. The sequencing sample was made of PBMCs. The clonotype originates from a young woman in good health and CMV-seronegative. The chain combines TRBV10-3 with TRBJ1-6; D might be TRBD1 (5 bases). The DNA for the CDR3 is TGTGCCATCAGTGAATTGACAGATTCACCCCTCCACTTT. It yields the protein CAISELTDSPLHF.